A selection of T cell receptor beta chains follows, all from one sample in a study of blood T cell repertoires in COVID-19. Method: immunoSEQ multiplex PCR; TCRdb's copy keeps in-frame clones and lacks some. The data show tens of thousands of clones, with approximately 84% seen just once and around 14% held by the top ten. The sample comprised peripheral blood. The source is a human donor in a cohort sampled during active COVID-19. CDR3s include the opening cysteine and the closing phenylalanine or tryptophan.

CDR3aa: CASSELHRANEQFF
v_gene: TRBV2
j_gene: TRBJ2-1

CDR3aa: CASSLDRHTPPEQYF
v_gene: TRBV11-2
j_gene: TRBJ2-7

CDR3aa: CASSRTSGNNEQFF
v_gene: TRBV19
j_gene: TRBJ2-1

CDR3aa: CASSYRQHTEAFF
v_gene: TRBV11-2
j_gene: TRBJ1-1

CDR3aa: CASSQGGQGQYF
v_gene: TRBV3-1/TRBV3-2
j_gene: TRBJ2-7

CDR3aa: CASSQDSWYGYTF
v_gene: TRBV6-5
j_gene: TRBJ1-2

CDR3aa: CASSLVLWGGEGYTF
v_gene: TRBV5-6
j_gene: TRBJ1-2

CDR3aa: CASSLGAGSETQYF
v_gene: TRBV11-2
j_gene: TRBJ2-5

CDR3aa: CASRALARNTGELFF
v_gene: TRBV19
j_gene: TRBJ2-2

CDR3aa: CASSGPSGYGMYEQYF
v_gene: TRBV25-1
j_gene: TRBJ2-7

CDR3aa: CASSRGQGSHQPQHF
v_gene: TRBV21-1
j_gene: TRBJ1-5

CDR3aa: CATKSQGLRYTEAFF
v_gene: TRBV2
j_gene: TRBJ1-1

CDR3aa: CSAPDRARRTLNEKLFF
v_gene: TRBV29-1
j_gene: TRBJ1-4

CDR3aa: CASSPPETVYNEQFF
v_gene: TRBV18
j_gene: TRBJ2-1

CDR3aa: CASSVVYLCYGYTF
v_gene: TRBV9
j_gene: TRBJ1-2

CDR3aa: CASSPFGGINNEQFF
v_gene: TRBV9
j_gene: TRBJ2-1

CDR3aa: CASRRGITDTEAFF
v_gene: TRBV10-2
j_gene: TRBJ1-1

CDR3aa: CATSRGRDYPYEQYF
v_gene: TRBV15
j_gene: TRBJ2-7

CDR3aa: CASSLALTASIRLF
v_gene: TRBV7-2
j_gene: TRBJ2-1

CDR3aa: CASSLGGTGGLSYEQYF
v_gene: TRBV5-4
j_gene: TRBJ2-7

CDR3aa: CASSRRVSYEQYF
v_gene: TRBV6-2/TRBV6-3
j_gene: TRBJ2-7

CDR3aa: CASSLTGGQPYEQYF
v_gene: TRBV5-1
j_gene: TRBJ2-7

CDR3aa: CASSWGQGGDYTEAFF
v_gene: TRBV7-8
j_gene: TRBJ1-1

CDR3aa: CASSRPTALGTGIGYTF
v_gene: TRBV5-6
j_gene: TRBJ1-2

CDR3aa: CASSTSLAGGNYNEQFF
v_gene: TRBV25-1
j_gene: TRBJ2-1

CDR3aa: CAISEGTGGIEKLFF
v_gene: TRBV10-3
j_gene: TRBJ1-4

CDR3aa: CASSTGAGGGETQYF
v_gene: TRBV28
j_gene: TRBJ2-5

CDR3aa: CASSRSSGPYEQYF
v_gene: TRBV6-5
j_gene: TRBJ2-7

CDR3aa: CAISGTGSSGELFF
v_gene: TRBV10-3
j_gene: TRBJ2-2

CDR3aa: CASSPGQGAGNTIYF
v_gene: TRBV7-8
j_gene: TRBJ1-3

CDR3aa: CASSSQGGGANVLTF
v_gene: TRBV6-6
j_gene: TRBJ2-6

CDR3aa: CASSPGTGGDEQYF
v_gene: TRBV6-5
j_gene: TRBJ2-7

CDR3aa: CSAGGVSSYEQYF
v_gene: TRBV29-1
j_gene: TRBJ2-7

CDR3aa: CASSSLTNSPLHF
v_gene: TRBV12-3/TRBV12-4
j_gene: TRBJ1-6

CDR3aa: CASSERAARGETQYF
v_gene: TRBV6-1
j_gene: TRBJ2-5

CDR3aa: CASSLGTRGETQYF
v_gene: TRBV11-2
j_gene: TRBJ2-5

CDR3aa: CASSPSGQGRHIYF
v_gene: TRBV6-5
j_gene: TRBJ1-3

CDR3aa: CASSFRVGGTEAFF
v_gene: TRBV27
j_gene: TRBJ1-1

CDR3aa: CASSLSGQGDGYTF
v_gene: TRBV7-3
j_gene: TRBJ1-2

CDR3aa: CATSDSRQGHNNEQFF
v_gene: TRBV24-1
j_gene: TRBJ2-1

CDR3aa: CASSLSTGYTF
v_gene: TRBV6-2/TRBV6-3
j_gene: TRBJ1-2

CDR3aa: CATRDRVNEKLFF
v_gene: TRBV18
j_gene: TRBJ1-4

CDR3aa: CASSEVGSNYGYTF
v_gene: TRBV2
j_gene: TRBJ1-2

CDR3aa: CASSEGGGYTQYF
v_gene: TRBV10-1
j_gene: TRBJ2-3

CDR3aa: CASTPKDRGFDYGYTF
v_gene: TRBV19
j_gene: TRBJ1-2

CDR3aa: CASSLRQGSNQPQHF
v_gene: TRBV7-3
j_gene: TRBJ1-5

CDR3aa: CASSLQGGNTIYF
v_gene: TRBV5-4
j_gene: TRBJ1-3

CDR3aa: CASSYGSLTRTDTQYF
v_gene: TRBV6-5
j_gene: TRBJ2-3

CDR3aa: CASSSRDRVISPLHF
v_gene: TRBV5-6
j_gene: TRBJ1-6

CDR3aa: CASSQVSGFNGYTF
v_gene: TRBV3-1/TRBV3-2
j_gene: TRBJ1-2

CDR3aa: CASSADTRANEAFF
v_gene: TRBV5-1
j_gene: TRBJ1-1

CDR3aa: CATSDTLNPGEQYF
v_gene: TRBV24-1
j_gene: TRBJ2-7

CDR3aa: CASSFSPRTQYF
v_gene: TRBV5-6
j_gene: TRBJ2-5